The sequence of this T cell receptor (beta chain) was determined in a study of T cell clusters in autoimmune cytopenias. Points on this clonotype: Its target is not known.

Germline values: CDR1 LNHDA, CDR2 SQIVND (reference sequence). This CDR3 spans 15 amino acids. Notes on the study in general: TRB repertoire shifts in secondary cytopenia and chronic lymphocytic leukemia mostly reflected lymphoma, not autoimmunity.

TRB was amplified from about 270 ng of peripheral blood genomic DNA per sample. TRB was amplified by touch-down multiplex PCR, primer pools A and B combined. TCRdb reprocessed the multiplex PCR reads and keeps a single row for each CDR3 protein, giving no DNA. Recorded for this sample: roughly 4,000 distinct CDR3 sequences. A further study also used this sample, focusing on T cell repertoires in aging, cancer and after chemotherapy.

V and J are TRBV19 and TRBJ1-1; TCRdb picks TRBD1, but there is no DNA to check that call. Material for sequencing was peripheral blood. This clonotype was obtained from a human donor with an autoimmune cytopenia or autoimmune hepatitis (not recorded which). CDR3 loop: CASTTAGTGYTEAFF.